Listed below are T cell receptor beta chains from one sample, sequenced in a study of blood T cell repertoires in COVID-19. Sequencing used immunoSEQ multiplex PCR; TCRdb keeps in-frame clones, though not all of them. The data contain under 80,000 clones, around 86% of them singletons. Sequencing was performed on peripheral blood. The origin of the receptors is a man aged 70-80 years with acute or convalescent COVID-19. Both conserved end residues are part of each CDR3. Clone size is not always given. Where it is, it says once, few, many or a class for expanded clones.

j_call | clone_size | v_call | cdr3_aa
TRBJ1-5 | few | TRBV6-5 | CASRPTGVRNQPQHF
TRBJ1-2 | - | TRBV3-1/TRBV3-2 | CASSPPGTASYGYTF
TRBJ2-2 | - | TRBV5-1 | CASSFAGETSGELFF
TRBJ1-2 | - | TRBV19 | CASSIGWQGNYGYTF
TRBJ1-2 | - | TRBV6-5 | CASSPLQGSGYTF
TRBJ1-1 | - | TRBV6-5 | CASSYSSGVNTEAFF
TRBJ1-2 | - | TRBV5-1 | CASSLEGERLLYGYTF
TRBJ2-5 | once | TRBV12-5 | CASGLISNSGGVVRQETQYF
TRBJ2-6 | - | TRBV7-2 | CASSPSTGFGANVLTF
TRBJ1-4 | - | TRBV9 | CASSASLGGVRLFF
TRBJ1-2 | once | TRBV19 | CASRPTGDNYGYTF
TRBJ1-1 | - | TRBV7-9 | CASSLLSGGEAFF
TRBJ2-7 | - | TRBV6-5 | CASRTRDSIREQYF
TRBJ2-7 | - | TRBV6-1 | CASSEEVSGYEQYF
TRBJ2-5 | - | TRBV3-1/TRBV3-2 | CASSRRTSGRQETQYF
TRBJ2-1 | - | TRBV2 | CASSEAAGGLPFF
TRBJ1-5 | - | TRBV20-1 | CSAPTGQPQHF
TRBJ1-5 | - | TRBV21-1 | CASSTVKQVVGRSNQPQHF
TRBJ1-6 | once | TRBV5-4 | CASSLGGQGRSPLHF
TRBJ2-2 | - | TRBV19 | CASSIDRRIGELFF
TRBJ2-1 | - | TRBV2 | CASSKGEKGEQFF
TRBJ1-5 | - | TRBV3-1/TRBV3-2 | CASSTSFDRDQPQHF